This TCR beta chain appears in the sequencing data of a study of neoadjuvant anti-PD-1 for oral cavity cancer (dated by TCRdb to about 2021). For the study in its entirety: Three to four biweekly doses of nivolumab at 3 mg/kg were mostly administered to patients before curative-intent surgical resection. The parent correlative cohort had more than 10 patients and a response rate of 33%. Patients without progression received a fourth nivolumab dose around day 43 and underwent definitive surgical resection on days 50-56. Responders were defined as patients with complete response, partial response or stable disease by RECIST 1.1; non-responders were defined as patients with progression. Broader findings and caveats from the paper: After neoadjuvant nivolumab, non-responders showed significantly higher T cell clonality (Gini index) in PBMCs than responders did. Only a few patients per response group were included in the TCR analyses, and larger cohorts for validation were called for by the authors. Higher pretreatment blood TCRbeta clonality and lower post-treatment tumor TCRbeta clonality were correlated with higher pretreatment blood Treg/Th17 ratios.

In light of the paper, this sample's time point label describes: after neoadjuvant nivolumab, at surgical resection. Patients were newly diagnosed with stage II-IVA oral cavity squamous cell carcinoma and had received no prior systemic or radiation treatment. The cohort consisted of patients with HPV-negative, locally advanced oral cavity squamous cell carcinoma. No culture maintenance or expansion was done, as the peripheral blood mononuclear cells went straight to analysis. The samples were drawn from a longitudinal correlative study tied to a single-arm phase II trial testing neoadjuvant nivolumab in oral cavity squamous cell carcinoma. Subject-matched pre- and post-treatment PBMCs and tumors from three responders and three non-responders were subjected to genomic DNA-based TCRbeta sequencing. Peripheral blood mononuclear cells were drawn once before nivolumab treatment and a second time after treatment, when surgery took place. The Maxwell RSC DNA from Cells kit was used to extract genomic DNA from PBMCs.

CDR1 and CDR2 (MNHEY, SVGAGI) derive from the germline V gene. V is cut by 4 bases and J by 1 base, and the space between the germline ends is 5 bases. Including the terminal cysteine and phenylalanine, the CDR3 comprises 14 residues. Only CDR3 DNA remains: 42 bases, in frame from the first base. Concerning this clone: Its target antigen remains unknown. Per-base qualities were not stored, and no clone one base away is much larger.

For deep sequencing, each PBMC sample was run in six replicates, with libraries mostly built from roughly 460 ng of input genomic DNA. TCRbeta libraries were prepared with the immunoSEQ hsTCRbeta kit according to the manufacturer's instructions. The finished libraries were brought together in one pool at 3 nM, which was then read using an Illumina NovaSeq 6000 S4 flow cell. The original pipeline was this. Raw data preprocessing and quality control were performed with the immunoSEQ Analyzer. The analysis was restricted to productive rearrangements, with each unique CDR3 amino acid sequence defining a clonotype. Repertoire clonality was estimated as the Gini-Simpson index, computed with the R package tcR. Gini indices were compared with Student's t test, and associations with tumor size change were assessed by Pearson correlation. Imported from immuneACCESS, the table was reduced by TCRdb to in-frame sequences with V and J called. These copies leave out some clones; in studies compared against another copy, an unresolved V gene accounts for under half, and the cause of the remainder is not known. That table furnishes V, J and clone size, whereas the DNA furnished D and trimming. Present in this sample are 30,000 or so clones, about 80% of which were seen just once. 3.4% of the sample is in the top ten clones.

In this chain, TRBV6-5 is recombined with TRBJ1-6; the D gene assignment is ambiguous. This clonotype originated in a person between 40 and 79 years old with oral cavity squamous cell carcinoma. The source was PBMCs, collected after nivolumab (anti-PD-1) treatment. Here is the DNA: TGTGCCAGCAGTTCAGGTTCCTATAATTCACCCCTCCACTTT. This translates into CASSSGSYNSPLHF.